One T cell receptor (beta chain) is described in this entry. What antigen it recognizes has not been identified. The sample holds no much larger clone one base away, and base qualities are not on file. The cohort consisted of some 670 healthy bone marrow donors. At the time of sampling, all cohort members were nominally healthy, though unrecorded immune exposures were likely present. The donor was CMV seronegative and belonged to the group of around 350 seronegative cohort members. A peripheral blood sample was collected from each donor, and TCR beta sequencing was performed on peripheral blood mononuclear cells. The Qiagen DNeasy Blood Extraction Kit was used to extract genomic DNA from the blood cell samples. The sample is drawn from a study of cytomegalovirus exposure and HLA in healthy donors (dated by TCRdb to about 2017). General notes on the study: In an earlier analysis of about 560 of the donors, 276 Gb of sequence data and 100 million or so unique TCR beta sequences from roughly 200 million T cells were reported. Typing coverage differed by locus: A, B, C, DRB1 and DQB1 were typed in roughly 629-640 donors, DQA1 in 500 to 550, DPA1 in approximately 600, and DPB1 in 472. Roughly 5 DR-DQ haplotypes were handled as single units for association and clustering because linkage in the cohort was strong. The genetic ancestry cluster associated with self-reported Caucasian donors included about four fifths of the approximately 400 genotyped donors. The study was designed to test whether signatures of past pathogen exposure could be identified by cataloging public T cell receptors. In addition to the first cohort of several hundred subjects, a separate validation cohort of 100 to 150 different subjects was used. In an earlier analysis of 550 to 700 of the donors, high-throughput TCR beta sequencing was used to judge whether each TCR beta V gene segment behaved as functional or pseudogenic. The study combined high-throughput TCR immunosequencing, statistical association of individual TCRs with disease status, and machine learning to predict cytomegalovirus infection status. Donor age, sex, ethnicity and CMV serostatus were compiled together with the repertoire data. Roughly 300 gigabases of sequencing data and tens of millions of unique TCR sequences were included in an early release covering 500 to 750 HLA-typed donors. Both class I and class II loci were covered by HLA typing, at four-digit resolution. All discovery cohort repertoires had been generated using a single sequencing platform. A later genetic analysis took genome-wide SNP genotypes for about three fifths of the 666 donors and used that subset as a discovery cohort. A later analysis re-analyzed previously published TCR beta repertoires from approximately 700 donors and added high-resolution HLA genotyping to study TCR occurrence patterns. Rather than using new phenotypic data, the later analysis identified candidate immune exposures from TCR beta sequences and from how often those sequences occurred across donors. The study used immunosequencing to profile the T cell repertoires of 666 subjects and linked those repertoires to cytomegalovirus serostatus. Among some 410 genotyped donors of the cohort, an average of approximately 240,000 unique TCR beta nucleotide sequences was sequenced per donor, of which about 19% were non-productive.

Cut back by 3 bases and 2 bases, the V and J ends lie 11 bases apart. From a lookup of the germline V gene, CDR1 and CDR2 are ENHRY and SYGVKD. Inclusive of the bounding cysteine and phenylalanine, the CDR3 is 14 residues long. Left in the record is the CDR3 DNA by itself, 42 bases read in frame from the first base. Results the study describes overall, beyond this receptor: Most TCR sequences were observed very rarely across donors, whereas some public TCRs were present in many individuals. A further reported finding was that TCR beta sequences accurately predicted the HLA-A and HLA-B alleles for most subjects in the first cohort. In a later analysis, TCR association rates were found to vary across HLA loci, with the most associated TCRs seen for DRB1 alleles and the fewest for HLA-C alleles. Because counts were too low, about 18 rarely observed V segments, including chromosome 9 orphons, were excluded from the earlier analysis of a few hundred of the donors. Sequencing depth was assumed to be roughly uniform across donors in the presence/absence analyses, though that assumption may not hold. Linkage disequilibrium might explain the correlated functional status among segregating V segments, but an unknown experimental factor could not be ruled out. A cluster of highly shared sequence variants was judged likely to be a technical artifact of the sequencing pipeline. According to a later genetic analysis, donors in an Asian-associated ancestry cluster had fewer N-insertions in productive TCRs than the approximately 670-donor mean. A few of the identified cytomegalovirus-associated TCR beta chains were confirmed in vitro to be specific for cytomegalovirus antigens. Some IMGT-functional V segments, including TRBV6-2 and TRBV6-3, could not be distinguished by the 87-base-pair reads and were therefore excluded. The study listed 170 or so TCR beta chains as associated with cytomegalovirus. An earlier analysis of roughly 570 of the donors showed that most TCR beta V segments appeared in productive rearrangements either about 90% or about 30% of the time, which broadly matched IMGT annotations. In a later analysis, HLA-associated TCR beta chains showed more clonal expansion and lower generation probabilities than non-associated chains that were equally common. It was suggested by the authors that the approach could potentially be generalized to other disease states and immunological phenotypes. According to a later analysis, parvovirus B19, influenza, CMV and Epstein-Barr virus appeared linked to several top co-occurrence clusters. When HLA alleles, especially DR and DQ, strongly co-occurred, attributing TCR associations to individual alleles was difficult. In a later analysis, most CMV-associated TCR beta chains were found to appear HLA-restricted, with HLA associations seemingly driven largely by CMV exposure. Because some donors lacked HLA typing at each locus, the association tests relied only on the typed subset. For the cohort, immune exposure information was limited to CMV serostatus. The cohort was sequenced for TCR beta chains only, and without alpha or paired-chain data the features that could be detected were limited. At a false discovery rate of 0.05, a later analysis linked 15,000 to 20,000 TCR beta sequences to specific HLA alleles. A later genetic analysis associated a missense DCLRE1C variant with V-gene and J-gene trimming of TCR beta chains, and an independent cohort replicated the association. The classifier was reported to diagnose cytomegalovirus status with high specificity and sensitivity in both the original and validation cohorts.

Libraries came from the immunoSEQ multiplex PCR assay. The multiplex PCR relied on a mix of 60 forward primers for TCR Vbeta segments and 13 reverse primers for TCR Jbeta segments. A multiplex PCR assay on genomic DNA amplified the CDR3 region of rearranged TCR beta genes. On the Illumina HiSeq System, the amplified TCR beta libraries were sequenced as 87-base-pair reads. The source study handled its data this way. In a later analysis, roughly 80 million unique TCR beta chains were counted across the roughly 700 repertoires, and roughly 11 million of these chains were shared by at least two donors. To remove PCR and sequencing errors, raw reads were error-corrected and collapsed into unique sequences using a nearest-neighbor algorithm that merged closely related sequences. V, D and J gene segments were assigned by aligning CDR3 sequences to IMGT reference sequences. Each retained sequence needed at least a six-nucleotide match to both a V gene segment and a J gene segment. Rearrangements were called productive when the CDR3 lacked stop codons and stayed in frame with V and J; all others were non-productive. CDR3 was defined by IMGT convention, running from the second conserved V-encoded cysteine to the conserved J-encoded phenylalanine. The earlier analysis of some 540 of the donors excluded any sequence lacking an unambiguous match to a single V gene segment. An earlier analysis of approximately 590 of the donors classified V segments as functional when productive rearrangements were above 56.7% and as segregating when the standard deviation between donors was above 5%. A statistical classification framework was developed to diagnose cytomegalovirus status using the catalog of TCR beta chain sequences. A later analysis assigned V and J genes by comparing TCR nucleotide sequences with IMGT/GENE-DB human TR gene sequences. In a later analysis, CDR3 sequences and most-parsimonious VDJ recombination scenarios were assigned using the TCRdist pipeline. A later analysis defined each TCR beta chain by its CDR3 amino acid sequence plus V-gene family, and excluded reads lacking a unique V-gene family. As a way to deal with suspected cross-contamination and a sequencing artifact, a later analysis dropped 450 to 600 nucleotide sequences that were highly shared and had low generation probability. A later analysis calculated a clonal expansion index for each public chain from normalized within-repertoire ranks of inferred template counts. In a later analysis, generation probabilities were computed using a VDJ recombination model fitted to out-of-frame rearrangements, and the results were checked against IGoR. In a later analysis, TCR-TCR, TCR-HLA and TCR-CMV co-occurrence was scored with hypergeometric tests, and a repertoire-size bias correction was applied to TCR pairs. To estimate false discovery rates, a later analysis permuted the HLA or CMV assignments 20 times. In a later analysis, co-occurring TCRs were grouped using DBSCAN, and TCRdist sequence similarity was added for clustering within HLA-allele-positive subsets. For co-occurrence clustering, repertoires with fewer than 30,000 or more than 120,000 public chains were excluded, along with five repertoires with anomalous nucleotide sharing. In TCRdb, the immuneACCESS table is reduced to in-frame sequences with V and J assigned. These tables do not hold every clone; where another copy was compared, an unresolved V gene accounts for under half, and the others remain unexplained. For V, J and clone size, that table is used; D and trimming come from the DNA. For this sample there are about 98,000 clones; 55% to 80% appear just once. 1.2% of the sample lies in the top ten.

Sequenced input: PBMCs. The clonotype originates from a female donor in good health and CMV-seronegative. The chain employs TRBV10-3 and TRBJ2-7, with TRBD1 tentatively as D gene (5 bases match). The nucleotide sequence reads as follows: TGTGCCATCAGTGAAATCGGCAGGGCCTACGAGCAGTACTTC. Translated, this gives CAISEIGRAYEQYF.